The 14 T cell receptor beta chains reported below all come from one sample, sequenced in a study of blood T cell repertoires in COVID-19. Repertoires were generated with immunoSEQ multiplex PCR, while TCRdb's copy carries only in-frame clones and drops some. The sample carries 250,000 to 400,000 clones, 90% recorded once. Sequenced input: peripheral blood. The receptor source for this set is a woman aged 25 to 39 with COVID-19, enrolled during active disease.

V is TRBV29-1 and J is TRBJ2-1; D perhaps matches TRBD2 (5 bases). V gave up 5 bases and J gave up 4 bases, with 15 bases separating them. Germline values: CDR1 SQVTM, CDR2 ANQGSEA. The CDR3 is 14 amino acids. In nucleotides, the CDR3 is TGCAGCGTTAGTGACTACGCAGCTTACAATGAGCAGTTCTTC. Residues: CSVSDYAAYNEQFF.

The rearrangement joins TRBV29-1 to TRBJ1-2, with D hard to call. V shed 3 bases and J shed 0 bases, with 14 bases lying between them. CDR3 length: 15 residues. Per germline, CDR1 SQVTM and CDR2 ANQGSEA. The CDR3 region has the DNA TGCAGCGTTGAGGGTGGGAGCGACTCTAACTATGGCTACACCTTC. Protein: CSVEGGSDSNYGYTF.

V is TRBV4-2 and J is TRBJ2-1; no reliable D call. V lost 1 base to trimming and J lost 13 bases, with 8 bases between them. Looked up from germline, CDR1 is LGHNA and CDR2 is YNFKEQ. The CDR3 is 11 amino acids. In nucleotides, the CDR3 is TGTGCCAGCAGCCAAGGGAGCTACCAGTTCTTC. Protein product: CASSQGSYQFF.

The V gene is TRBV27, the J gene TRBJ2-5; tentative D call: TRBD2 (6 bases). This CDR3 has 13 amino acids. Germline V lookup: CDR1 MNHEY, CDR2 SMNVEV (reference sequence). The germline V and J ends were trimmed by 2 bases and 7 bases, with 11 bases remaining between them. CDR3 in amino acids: CASSLGTFGTQYF. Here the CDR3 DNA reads TGTGCCAGCAGTTTAGGGACTTTTGGGACCCAGTACTTC.

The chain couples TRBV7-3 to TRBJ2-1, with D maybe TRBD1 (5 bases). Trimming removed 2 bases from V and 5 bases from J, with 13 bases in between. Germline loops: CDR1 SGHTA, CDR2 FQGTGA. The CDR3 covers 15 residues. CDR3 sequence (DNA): TGTGCCAGCAGCTTACAGGGTGGCTCGGACAATGAGCAGTTCTTC. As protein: CASSLQGGSDNEQFF.

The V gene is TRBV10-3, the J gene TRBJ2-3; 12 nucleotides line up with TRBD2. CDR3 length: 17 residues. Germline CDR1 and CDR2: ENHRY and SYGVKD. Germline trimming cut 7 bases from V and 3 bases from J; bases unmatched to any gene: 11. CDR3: CAIKASGRAIGTDTQYF. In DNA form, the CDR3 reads TGTGCCATCAAGGCTAGCGGGAGGGCTATCGGGACAGATACGCAGTATTTT.

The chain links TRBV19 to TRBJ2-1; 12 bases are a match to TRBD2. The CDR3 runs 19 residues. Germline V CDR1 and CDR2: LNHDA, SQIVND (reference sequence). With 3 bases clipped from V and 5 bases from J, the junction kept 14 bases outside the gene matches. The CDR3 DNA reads TGTGCCAGTAGTATTGCCCCTCCTAGCGGGAGGGCCTCGAACAATGAGCAGTTCTTC. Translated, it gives CASSIAPPSGRASNNEQFF.

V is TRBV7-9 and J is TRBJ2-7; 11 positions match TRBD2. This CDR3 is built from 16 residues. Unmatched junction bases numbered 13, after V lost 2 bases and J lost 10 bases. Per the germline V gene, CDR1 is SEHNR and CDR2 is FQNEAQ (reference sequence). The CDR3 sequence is CASSLPGLAVTTAQYF. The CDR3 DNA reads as TGTGCCAGCAGCTTACCGGGACTAGCGGTAACGACCGCTCAGTACTTC. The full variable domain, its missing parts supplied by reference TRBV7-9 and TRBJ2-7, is DTGVSQNPRHKITKRGQNVTFRCDPISEHNRLYWYRQTLGQGPEFLTYFQNEAQLEKSRLLSDRFSAERPKGSFSTLEIQRTEQGDSAMYLCASSLPGLAVTTAQYFGPGTRLTVT.

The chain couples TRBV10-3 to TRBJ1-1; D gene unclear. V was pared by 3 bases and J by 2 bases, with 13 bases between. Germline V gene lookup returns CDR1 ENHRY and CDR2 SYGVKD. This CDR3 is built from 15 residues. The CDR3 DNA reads TGTGCCATCAGTGACTGGTTGGCAGTTAACACTGAAGCTTTCTTT. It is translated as CAISDWLAVNTEAFF.

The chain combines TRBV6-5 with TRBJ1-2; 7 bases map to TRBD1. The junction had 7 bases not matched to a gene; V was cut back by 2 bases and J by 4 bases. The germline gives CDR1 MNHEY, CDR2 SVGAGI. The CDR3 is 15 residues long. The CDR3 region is CASSYKSTGTYGYTF. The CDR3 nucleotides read TGTGCCAGCAGTTACAAATCGACAGGGACCTATGGCTACACCTTC.

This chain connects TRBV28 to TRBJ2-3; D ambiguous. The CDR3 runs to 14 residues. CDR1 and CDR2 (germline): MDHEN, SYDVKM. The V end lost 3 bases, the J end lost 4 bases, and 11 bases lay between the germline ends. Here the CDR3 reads CASSLAGLPDTQYF. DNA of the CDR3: TGTGCCAGCAGTTTGGCAGGCCTCCCAGATACGCAGTATTTT.

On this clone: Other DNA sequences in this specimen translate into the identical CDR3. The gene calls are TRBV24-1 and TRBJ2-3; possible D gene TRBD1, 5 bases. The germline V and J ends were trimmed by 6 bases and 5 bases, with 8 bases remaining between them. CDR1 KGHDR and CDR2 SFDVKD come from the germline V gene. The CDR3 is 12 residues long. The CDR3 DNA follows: TGTGCCACCAGTAGGGGCAGAGATACGCAGTATTTT. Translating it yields CATSRGRDTQYF.

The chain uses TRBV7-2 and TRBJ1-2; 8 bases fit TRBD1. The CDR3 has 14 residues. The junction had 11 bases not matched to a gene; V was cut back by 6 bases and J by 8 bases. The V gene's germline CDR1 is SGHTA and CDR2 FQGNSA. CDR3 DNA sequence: TGTGCCAGCAGGCTAAATACAGGGGGAAGGGGCTACACCTTC. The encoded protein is CASRLNTGGRGYTF.

The CDR3 DNA sequence: TGTGCCTGGAGTCGAGGGGGCGGTTTGGAGACCCAGTACTTC. Protein: CAWSRGGGLETQYF. The chain carries TRBV30 and TRBJ2-5; 7 positions match TRBD1. The length of the CDR3 is 14 residues. Germline values: CDR1 GTSNPN, CDR2 SVGIG (reference sequence). Trimming cost V 2 bases and J 5 bases; bases outside gene matches: 8.